This TCR beta chain was observed in a study of vaccination effects on CD4 cells after COVID-19. Clones were sequenced by immunoSEQ multiplex PCR, and TCRdb holds only the in-frame ones, with some missing. Among tens of thousands of clones listed, about three quarters were seen once. Around day 10 of culture, CD4+ T cells were separated out. On this clone itself: What it recognizes is unknown.

The sequenced sample was CD4+ T cells from PBMCs cultured without peptide, obtained before COVID-19 vaccination. The TCR was taken from a human donor who had a prior SARS-CoV-2 infection.

The CDR3 DNA sequence: TGTGCCACCAGTGAAACGGGAGAGTACCAAGAGACCCAGTACTTC. Encoded protein: CATSETGEYQETQYF. This chain joins TRBV24-1 and TRBJ2-5; possible D gene TRBD2, 6 bases. From germline, CDR1 is KGHDR and CDR2 SFDVKD. The ends were cut back, 4 bases at V and 0 bases at J, with 11 bases in the middle. This CDR3 is built from 15 residues.